What follows describes a single T cell receptor (beta chain). The method was immunoSEQ multiplex PCR; TCRdb's version includes in-frame clones alone and lacks a portion of them. The sample records 250,000 to 300,000 clones, approximately 86% being singletons. This specimen belongs to a study of blood T cell repertoires in COVID-19. About the research overall: Whether acute or convalescent, the COVID-19 samples came from the United States, Italy and Spain. In each case, the material was cDNA or gDNA derived from T cells, B-cell-depleted T cells, or PBMCs.

The germline V gene has CDR1 MNHEY and CDR2 SVGAGI. Trimming pared 11 bases from V and 6 bases from J, leaving 17 bases between. The CDR3 is made up of 13 amino acids. The participants were between about 18 and 90 years old and came from under 25 US areas. The specimen was PBMCs or T cells enriched from blood (not recorded which). This clonotype originated in a woman aged 30 to 39 who had recovered from COVID-19. The J gene is TRBJ2-1, the V gene TRBV6-5; D is ambiguous. Here the CDR3 reads CAASELVGNEQFF. CDR3 bases: TGTGCCGCAAGTGAGCTGGTCGGCAATGAGCAGTTCTTC.